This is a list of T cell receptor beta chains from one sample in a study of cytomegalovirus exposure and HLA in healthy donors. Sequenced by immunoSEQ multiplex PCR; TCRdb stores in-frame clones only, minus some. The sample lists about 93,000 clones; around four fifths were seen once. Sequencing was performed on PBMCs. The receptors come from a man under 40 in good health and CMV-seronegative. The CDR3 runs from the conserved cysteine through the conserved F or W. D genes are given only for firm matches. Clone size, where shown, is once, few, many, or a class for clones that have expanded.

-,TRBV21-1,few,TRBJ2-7,CASITGGIHEQYF,TGTGCCAGCATAACCGGGGGGATCCACGAGCAGTACTTC
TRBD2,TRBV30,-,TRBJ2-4,CAWSDRGGRAKNIQYF,TGTGCCTGGAGTGATCGGGGGGGGCGCGCCAAAAACATTCAGTACTTC
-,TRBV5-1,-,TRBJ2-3,CASSLDNQGNTDTQYF,TGCGCCAGCAGCTTGGATAACCAGGGGAACACAGATACGCAGTATTTT
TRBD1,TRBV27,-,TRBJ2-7,CASSTYRDRGYEQYF,TGTGCCAGCAGTACTTACCGGGACAGGGGGTACGAGCAGTACTTC
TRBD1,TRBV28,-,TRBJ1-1,CASSSGGGTEAFF,TGTGCCAGCAGTTCAGGGGGAGGCACTGAAGCTTTCTTT
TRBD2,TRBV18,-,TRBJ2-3,CASSPKRGVSTDTQYF,TGTGCCAGCTCACCTAAGCGGGGGGTTAGCACAGATACGCAGTATTTT
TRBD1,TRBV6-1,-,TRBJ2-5,CASSGQGGETQYF,TGTGCCAGCAGTGGACAGGGGGGCGAGACCCAGTACTTC
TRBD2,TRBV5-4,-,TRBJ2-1,CASRDPSGRHDEQFF,TGTGCCAGCAGAGACCCTAGCGGGAGGCACGATGAGCAGTTCTTC
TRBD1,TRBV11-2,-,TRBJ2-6,CASRLGQGLVSGANVLTF,TGTGCCAGCAGGTTGGGACAGGGGTTAGTCTCTGGGGCCAACGTCCTGACTTTC
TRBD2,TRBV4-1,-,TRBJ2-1,CASSLTPTSGAYNEQFF,TGCGCCAGCAGCCTCACGCCTACTAGCGGGGCCTACAATGAGCAGTTCTTC
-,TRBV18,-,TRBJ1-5,CASSPVPGLSNQPQHF,TGTGCCAGCTCACCGGTCCCGGGGTTGAGCAATCAGCCCCAGCATTTT
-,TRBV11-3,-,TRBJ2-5,CASSVSQGQETQYF,TGTGCCAGCAGCGTCAGTCAGGGTCAAGAGACCCAGTACTTC
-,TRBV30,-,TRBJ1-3,CAWSPAGNTIYF,TGTGCCTGGAGTCCGGCTGGAAACACCATATATTTT
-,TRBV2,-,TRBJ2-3,CASSGAGFGDTQYF,TGTGCCAGCAGTGGGGCGGGGTTTGGAGATACGCAGTATTTT
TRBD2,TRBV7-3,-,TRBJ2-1,CASSPPPSRAGGHYNEQFF,TGTGCCAGCAGCCCTCCTCCGAGCAGAGCGGGGGGACACTACAATGAGCAGTTCTTC
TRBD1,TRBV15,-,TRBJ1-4,CATSRDRRGHEKLFF,TGTGCCACCAGCAGAGATCGCAGGGGGCATGAAAAACTGTTTTTT
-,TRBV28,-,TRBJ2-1,CASSLTGNGRDEQFF,TGTGCCAGCAGCTTGACAGGAAATGGGAGAGATGAGCAGTTCTTC
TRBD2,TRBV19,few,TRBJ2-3,CASSIFGLAATDTQYF,TGTGCCAGTAGTATCTTTGGGCTAGCGGCGACAGATACGCAGTATTTT
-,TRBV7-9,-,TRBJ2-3,CASRSQGQSTDTQYF,TGTGCCAGTAGGTCGCAGGGTCAGAGTACAGATACGCAGTATTTT